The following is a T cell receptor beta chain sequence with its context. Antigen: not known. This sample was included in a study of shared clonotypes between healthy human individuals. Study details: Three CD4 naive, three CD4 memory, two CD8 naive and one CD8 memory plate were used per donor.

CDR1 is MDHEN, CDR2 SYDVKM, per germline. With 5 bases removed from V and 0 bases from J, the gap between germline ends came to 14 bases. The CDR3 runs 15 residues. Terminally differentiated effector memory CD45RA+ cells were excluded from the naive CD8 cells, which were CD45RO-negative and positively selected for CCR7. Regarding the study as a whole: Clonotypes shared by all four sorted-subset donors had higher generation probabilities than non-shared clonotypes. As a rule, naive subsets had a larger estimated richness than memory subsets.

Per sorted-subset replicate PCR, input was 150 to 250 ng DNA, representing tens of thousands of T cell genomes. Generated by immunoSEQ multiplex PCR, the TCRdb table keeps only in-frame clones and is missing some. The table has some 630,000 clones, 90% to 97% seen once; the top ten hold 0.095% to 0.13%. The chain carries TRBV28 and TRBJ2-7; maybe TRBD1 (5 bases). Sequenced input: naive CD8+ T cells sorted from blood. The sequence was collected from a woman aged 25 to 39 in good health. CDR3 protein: CASSQRTSSSYEQYF. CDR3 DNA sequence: TGTGCCAGCAGTCAAAGGACATCTAGCTCCTACGAGCAGTACTTC.